Below, 7 T cell receptor beta chains from the same sample are listed, as sequenced in a study of blood T cell repertoires in COVID-19. Data came from immunoSEQ multiplex PCR; TCRdb stores just in-frame clones and leaves some out. The sample carries hundreds of thousands of clones, around 92% recorded once. The source material was peripheral blood. The source is a woman in her twenties or thirties with COVID-19, enrolled during active disease.

CDR3 in DNA: TGTGCCACCAGTGATTCCAGACGGCGGTCCGGGGAGCTGTTTTTT. It codes for CATSDSRRRSGELFF. The chain joins TRBV24-1 to TRBJ2-2; D remains ambiguous. Trimming cost V 2 bases and J 6 bases, with 12 bases left between them. The CDR3 covers 15 residues. The germline V gene has CDR1 KGHDR and CDR2 SFDVKD.

The rearrangement uses TRBV6-5 and TRBJ1-2, with 8 bases lining up with TRBD1. This CDR3 contains 15 residues. The junction had 11 bases not matched to a gene; V was cut back by 7 bases and J by 4 bases. CDR1 and CDR2 from the germline V gene are MNHEY and SVGAGI. For the CDR3, the DNA is TGTGCCAGCACCGGACAGGGCATCTTTCGCTATGGCTACACCTTC. Its translation: CASTGQGIFRYGYTF.

The chain joins TRBV5-5 to TRBJ1-1; weak D call: TRBD1 (5 bases). The CDR3 totals 12 residues. V was clipped by 2 bases and J by 11 bases, with 13 bases between them. From germline, CDR1 is SGHKS and CDR2 YYEKEE (reference sequence). The CDR3, as DNA: TGTGCCAGCAGCTTCCCCACAAACAGGGCTTTCTTT. It codes for CASSFPTNRAFF.

The V gene is TRBV2, the J gene TRBJ2-1; tentatively, D is TRBD2 (5 bases). Germline loops: CDR1 SNHLY, CDR2 FYNNEI. The CDR3 has 14 residues. V was cut by 4 bases and J by 4 bases, with 11 bases left in between. CDR3 sequence (DNA): TGTGCCAGCAGTGGGTTTCAGCGGTACAATGAGCAGTTCTTC. Protein sequence: CASSGFQRYNEQFF.

The V gene is TRBV19, the J gene TRBJ2-6, with D possibly being TRBD2 (5 bases). CDR1 and CDR2 from the germline V gene are LNHDA and SQIVND (reference sequence). This CDR3 spans 14 amino acids. Trimming pared 3 bases from V and 6 bases from J, leaving 9 bases between. The CDR3: CASSIGGAANVLTF. The DNA for the CDR3 is TGTGCCAGTAGTATTGGAGGCGCGGCCAACGTCCTGACTTTC. The variable domain in full, completed from reference TRBV19 and TRBJ2-6, reads DGGITQSPKYLFRKEGQNVTLSCEQNLNHDAMYWYRQDPGQGLRLIYYSQIVNDFQKGDIAEGYSVSREKKESFPLTVTSAQKNPTAFYLCASSIGGAANVLTFGAGSRLTVL.

The gene calls are TRBV25-1 and TRBJ1-2; tentative D call: TRBD1 (5 bases). Deletions cut 8 bases from V and 6 bases from J, with 16 bases between. CDR1 MGHDK and CDR2 SYGVNS come from the germline V gene. The CDR3 spans 13 residues. The CDR3 reads CASSSGGGDGYTF. DNA for the CDR3: TGTGCCAGCTCTTCTGGAGGAGGGGATGGCTACACCTTC.

A single count supports this clone. The chain links TRBV5-6 to TRBJ2-5; TRBD2 aligns across 8 bases. V gave up 0 bases and J gave up 2 bases; unmatched junction bases: 6. Germline V gene data show CDR1 as SGHDT and CDR2 as YYEEEE. The CDR3 consists of 16 residues. This CDR3 is CASSLAGAGGQETQYF. CDR3 in DNA: TGTGCCAGCAGCTTGGCCGGGGCGGGGGGACAAGAGACCCAGTACTTC. The whole variable domain, remainder taken from reference TRBV5-6 and TRBJ2-5, is DAGVTQSPTHLIKTRGQQVTLRCSPKSGHDTVSWYQQALGQGPQFIFQYYEEEERQRGNFPDRFSGHQFPNYSSELNVNALLLGDSALYLCASSLAGAGGQETQYFGPGTRLLVL.